Below, 13 T cell receptor beta chains from the same sample are listed, as sequenced in a study of blood T cells in healthy people across ages. Combining a sample-barcoded 5' primer with a J-beta primer mix, a second PCR ran for about 7 to 11 cycles. TCRdb re-analysed the 5' RACE reads in MiXCR, keeping a single row per CDR3 protein. Here the sample spans roughly 1.4 million distinct CDR3 sequences, around 59% being singletons. Specimen: blood. These receptors all stem from a man in his late teens or twenties in good health.

The chain uses TRBV4-1 and TRBJ2-5; TRBD2 might be the D (5 bases). Trimming took off 6 bases at V and 11 bases at J, with 22 bases between the two ends. This CDR3 contains 14 residues. CDR1 and CDR2 (germline): MGHRA, YSYEKL. The CDR3 sequence is CASSIGKGRVEQYF. CDR3 DNA sequence: TGCGCCAGCAGTATCGGGAAAGGAAGAGTTGAGCAGTACTTC.

The table lists this clonotype with a few counts. The rearrangement uses TRBV7-9 and TRBJ2-4; TRBD1 agrees at 9 bases. Germline lookup yields CDR1 SEHNR and CDR2 FQNEAQ (reference sequence). The CDR3 runs 14 residues. With V trimmed by 4 bases and J by 3 bases, 1 base remained unmatched. The CDR3 DNA follows: TGTGCCAGCAGCTCGACAGGGGGCAAAAACATTCAGTACTTC. Translated: CASSSTGGKNIQYF.

This rearrangement joins TRBV7-9 to TRBJ2-1; D call uncertain. The germline V gene encodes CDR1 SEHNR and CDR2 FQNEAQ (reference sequence). Trimming removed 4 bases at V and 6 bases at J, with 16 bases between. CDR3 length equals 15 residues. The chain's CDR3 is CASSSTEDPFNEQFF. CDR3 DNA: TGTGCCAGCAGCTCCACAGAGGACCCGTTCAATGAGCAGTTCTTC.

V is TRBV11-2 and J is TRBJ1-2; D is unresolved. Germline CDR1 SGHAT, CDR2 FQNNGV. This CDR3 spans 16 amino acids. V was cut by 4 bases and J by 2 bases, with 17 bases left in between. CDR3 residues: CASSSDPEGPNYGYTF. Written as DNA, the CDR3 is TGTGCCAGCAGCTCGGACCCCGAAGGCCCAAACTATGGCTACACCTTC.

This clonotype was counted between two and nine times. The V and J genes are TRBV10-3 and TRBJ2-5; the D is unclear. Germline-derived CDR1 and CDR2 are ENHRY and SYGVKD. Trimming left V 2 bases short and J 7 bases short, with 11 bases between. This CDR3 is 13 amino acids long. CDR3 region: CAISEDIVGTQYF. In DNA, the CDR3 is TGTGCCATCAGTGAGGATATAGTGGGGACCCAGTACTTC.

The chain has TRBV4-3 and TRBJ2-7, with D possibly being TRBD1 or TRBD2 (5 bases each). The ends were cut back, 1 base at V and 6 bases at J, with 19 bases in the middle. Looked up from germline, CDR1 is LGHNA and CDR2 is YSLEER. The CDR3 is made up of 16 amino acids. The CDR3 reads CASSQVIMGIGGEQYF. The CDR3 nucleotides read TGCGCCAGCAGCCAAGTAATAATGGGAATTGGGGGCGAGCAGTACTTC.

The J gene is TRBJ2-1, the V gene TRBV18; D may be TRBD2 (6 bases). The ends were cut back, 3 bases at V and 3 bases at J, with 9 bases in the middle. This CDR3 contains 14 residues. Per the germline V gene, CDR1 is KGHSH and CDR2 is LQKENI. The CDR3 loop reads CASSPEGFYNEQFF. The CDR3 nucleotides read TGTGCCAGCTCACCGGAGGGGTTCTACAATGAGCAGTTCTTC.

V usage is TRBV6-1 and J usage is TRBJ1-1, with 7 bases fitting TRBD1. J was trimmed by 1 base and V by 3 bases; bases with no gene match: 5. The CDR3 covers 15 residues. The germline V gene encodes CDR1 MNHNS and CDR2 SASEGT. The CDR3 here is CASSDYGTANTEAFF. The CDR3 region has the DNA TGTGCCAGCAGTGACTATGGGACAGCGAACACTGAAGCTTTCTTT.

The chain joins TRBV11-2 to TRBJ2-2, with 7 bases fitting TRBD2. The V segment lost 5 bases and the J segment 4 bases; nucleotides outside the gene matches: 4. Germline CDR1 and CDR2: SGHAT and FQNNGV. This CDR3 region has 14 residues. CDR3 in amino acids: CASSPGLVTGELFF. In DNA form, the CDR3 reads TGTGCCAGCAGCCCCGGACTAGTCACCGGGGAGCTGTTTTTT.

The rearrangement links TRBV5-1 to TRBJ2-3, with D perhaps TRBD2 (6 bases). The germline gives CDR1 SGHRS, CDR2 YFSETQ. Trimming removed 0 bases from V and 5 bases from J, with 13 bases in between. The CDR3 loop spans 15 amino acids. DNA of the CDR3: TGCGCCAGCAGCTTGGTTGCGGGGTTCGGAGATACGCAGTATTTT. Residues: CASSLVAGFGDTQYF. The whole variable domain, remainder taken from reference TRBV5-1 and TRBJ2-3, is KAGVTQTPRYLIKTRGQQVTLSCSPISGHRSVSWYQQTPGQGLQFLFEYFSETQRNKGNFPGRFSGRQFSNSRSEMNVSTLELGDSALYLCASSLVAGFGDTQYFGPGTRLTVL.

This clonotype has more than one count but fewer than ten. Compared with germline, one end of the junction differs, possibly owing to a read error. V and J are TRBV27 and TRBJ1-2; tentative D call: TRBD1 (5 bases). CDR3 length equals 13 residues. Germline V gene lookup returns CDR1 MNHEY and CDR2 SMNVEV (reference sequence). The CDR3 coding sequence is TGTGCCAGCAGTTTTGGGGCGGCCGATGGCTACACCTTT. This encodes CASSFGAADGYTF.

The J gene is TRBJ1-1, the V gene TRBV7-2; D may be TRBD1 (6 bases). The CDR3 sequence is 14 residues long. Germline V gene sequence: CDR1 SGHTA, CDR2 FQGNSA. The germline V and J ends were trimmed by 8 bases and 4 bases, with 17 bases remaining between them. The CDR3 sequence: CASAISLGATEAFF. The DNA for the CDR3 is TGTGCCAGCGCGATCTCTCTGGGGGCCACTGAAGCTTTCTTT.

The chain couples TRBV7-2 to TRBJ2-5, with D unresolved. Trimming took off 2 bases at V and 13 bases at J, with 14 bases between the two ends. CDR1 and CDR2 (germline): SGHTA, FQGNSA. This CDR3 has 12 amino acids. CDR3 DNA sequence: TGTGCCAGCAGCTTACTGGGCGGCCCCCGGTACTTC. It yields the protein CASSLLGGPRYF.